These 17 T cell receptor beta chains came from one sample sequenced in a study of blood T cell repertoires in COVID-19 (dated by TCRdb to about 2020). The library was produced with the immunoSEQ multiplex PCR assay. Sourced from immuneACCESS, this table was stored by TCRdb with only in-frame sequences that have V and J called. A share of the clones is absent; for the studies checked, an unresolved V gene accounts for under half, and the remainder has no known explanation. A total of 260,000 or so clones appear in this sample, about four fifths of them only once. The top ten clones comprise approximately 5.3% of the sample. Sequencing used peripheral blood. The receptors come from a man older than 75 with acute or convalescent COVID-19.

The CDR3 loop is CASSLAQGVNTEAFF. The CDR3 coding sequence is TGTGCCAGCAGCTTAGCGCAGGGGGTGAACACTGAAGCTTTCTTT. This chain connects TRBV7-9 to TRBJ1-1, with 7 bases that match TRBD1. The CDR3 spans 15 residues. With V trimmed by 0 bases and J by 0 bases, 1 base remained unmatched. Germline values: CDR1 SEHNR, CDR2 FQNEAQ (reference sequence).

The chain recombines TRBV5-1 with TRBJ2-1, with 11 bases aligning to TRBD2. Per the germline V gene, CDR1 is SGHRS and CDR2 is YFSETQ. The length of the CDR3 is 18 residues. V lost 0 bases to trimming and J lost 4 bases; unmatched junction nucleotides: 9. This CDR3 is CASSLVPPGLADYNEQFF. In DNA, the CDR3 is TGCGCCAGCAGCTTGGTTCCCCCGGGACTAGCGGATTACAATGAGCAGTTCTTC. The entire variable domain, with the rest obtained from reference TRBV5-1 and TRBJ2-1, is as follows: KAGVTQTPRYLIKTRGQQVTLSCSPISGHRSVSWYQQTPGQGLQFLFEYFSETQRNKGNFPGRFSGRQFSNSRSEMNVSTLELGDSALYLCASSLVPPGLADYNEQFFGPGTRLTVL.

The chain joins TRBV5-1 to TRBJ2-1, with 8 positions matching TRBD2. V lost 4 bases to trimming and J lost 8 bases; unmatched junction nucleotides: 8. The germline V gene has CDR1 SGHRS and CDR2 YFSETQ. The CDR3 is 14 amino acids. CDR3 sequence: CASSPGLARDEQFF. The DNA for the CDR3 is TGCGCCAGCAGCCCCGGACTAGCAAGGGATGAGCAGTTCTTC.

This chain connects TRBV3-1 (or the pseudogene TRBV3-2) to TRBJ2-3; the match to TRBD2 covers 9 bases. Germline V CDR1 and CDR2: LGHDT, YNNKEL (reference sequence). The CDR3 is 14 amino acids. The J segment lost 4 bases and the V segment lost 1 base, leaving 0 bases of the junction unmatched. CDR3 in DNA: TGTGCCAGCAGCCAAGGACTAGCGGCAGATACGCAGTATTTT. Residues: CASSQGLAADTQYF.

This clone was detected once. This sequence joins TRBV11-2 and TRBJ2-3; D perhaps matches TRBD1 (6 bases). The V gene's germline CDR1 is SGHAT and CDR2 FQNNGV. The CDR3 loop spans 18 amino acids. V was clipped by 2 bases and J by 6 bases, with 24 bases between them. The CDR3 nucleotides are TGTGCCAGCAGCTTAATGCCCGGGACACCCCGACGCCGGGATACGCAGTATTTT. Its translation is CASSLMPGTPRRRDTQYF. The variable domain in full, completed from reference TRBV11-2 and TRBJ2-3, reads EAGVAQSPRYKIIEKRQSVAFWCNPISGHATLYWYQQILGQGPKLLIQFQNNGVVDDSQLPKDRFSAERLKGVDSTLKIQPAKLEDSAVYLCASSLMPGTPRRRDTQYFGPGTRLTVL.

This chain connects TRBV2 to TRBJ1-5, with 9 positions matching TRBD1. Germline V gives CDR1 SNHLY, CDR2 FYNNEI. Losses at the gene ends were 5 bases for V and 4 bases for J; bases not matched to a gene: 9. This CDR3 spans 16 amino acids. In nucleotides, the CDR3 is TGTGCCAGCAGTTTGTCGGGACAGGGATGGAATCAGCCCCAGCATTTT. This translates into CASSLSGQGWNQPQHF.

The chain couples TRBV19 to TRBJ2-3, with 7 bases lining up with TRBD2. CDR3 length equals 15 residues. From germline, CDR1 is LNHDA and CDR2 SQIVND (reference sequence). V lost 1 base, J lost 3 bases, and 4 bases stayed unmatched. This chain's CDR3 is CASSIGSGKTDTQYF. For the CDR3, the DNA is TGTGCCAGTAGTATAGGGAGCGGGAAGACAGATACGCAGTATTTT.

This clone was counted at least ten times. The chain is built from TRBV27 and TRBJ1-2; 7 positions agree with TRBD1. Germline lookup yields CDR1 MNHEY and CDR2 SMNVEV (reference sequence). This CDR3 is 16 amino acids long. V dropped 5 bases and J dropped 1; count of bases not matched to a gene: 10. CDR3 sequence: CASSLDRDSINYGYTF. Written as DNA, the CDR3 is TGTGCCAGCAGTCTGGACCGGGACAGCATTAACTATGGCTACACCTTC.

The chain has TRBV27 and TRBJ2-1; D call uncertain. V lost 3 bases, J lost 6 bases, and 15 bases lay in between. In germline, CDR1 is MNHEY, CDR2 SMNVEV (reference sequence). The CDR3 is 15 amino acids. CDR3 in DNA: TGTGCCAGCAGTTTTGAGCGATATCCCTCCAATGAGCAGTTCTTC. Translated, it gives CASSFERYPSNEQFF.

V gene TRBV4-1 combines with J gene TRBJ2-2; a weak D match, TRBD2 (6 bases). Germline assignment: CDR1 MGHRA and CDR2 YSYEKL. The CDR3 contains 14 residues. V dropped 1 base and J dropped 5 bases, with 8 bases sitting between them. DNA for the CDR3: TGCGCCAGCAGCCAAGCGGAGGGGACCGGGGAGCTGTTTTTT. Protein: CASSQAEGTGELFF.

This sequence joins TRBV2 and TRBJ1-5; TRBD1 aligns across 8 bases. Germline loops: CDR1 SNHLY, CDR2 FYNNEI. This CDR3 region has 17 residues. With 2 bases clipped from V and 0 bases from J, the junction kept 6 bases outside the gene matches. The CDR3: CASSESGGLYSNQPQHF. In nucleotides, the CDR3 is TGTGCCAGCAGTGAATCAGGGGGCCTATATAGCAATCAGCCCCAGCATTTT. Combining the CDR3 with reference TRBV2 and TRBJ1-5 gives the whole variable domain EPEVTQTPSHQVTQMGQEVILRCVPISNHLYFYWYRQILGQKVEFLVSFYNNEISEKSEIFDDQFSVERPDGSNFTLKIRSTKLEDSAMYFCASSESGGLYSNQPQHFGDGTRLSIL.

The CDR3, as DNA: TGTGCCACCAGCGCGGGCGGGGAGACCCAGTACTTC. Translated, it gives CATSAGGETQYF. The rearrangement links TRBV24-1 to TRBJ2-5; D may be TRBD2 (5 bases). Germline V gene sequence: CDR1 KGHDR, CDR2 SFDVKD. This CDR3 has 12 amino acids. V was cut by 7 bases and J by 5 bases, with 10 bases left in between.

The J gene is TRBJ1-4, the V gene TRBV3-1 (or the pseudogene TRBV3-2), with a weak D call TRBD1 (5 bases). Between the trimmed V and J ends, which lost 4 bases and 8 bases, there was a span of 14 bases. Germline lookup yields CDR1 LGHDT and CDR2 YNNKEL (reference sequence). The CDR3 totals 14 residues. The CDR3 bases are TGTGCCAGCAGCCTTTTTCTGACAGAGGAAAAACTGTTTTTT. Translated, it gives CASSLFLTEEKLFF.

The CDR3 DNA reads TGTGCCATCAGTGATAACAGGGGAACCGGCTACACCTTC. It yields the protein CAISDNRGTGYTF. This chain uses TRBV10-3 with TRBJ1-2, with 7 nucleotides matching TRBD1. The CDR3 extends over 13 amino acids. Trimming at V came to 3 bases and at J to 8 bases, leaving 6 bases not matched to a gene. In germline, CDR1 is ENHRY, CDR2 SYGVKD.

CDR3: CASSTGLTETQYF. The DNA of the CDR3 is TGCGCCAGCAGCACGGGACTAACGGAGACCCAGTACTTC. This chain joins TRBV5-1 and TRBJ2-5, with 7 bases that match TRBD2. Germline-derived CDR1 and CDR2 are SGHRS and YFSETQ. Trimming took 4 bases from V and 5 from J; bases not matched to a gene: 5. The length of the CDR3 is 13 residues.

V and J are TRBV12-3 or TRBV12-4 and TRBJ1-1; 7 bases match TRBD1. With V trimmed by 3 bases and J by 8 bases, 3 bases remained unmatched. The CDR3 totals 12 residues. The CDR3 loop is CASSLGTVEAFF. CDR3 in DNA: TGTGCCAGCAGTTTGGGGACAGTGGAAGCTTTCTTT.

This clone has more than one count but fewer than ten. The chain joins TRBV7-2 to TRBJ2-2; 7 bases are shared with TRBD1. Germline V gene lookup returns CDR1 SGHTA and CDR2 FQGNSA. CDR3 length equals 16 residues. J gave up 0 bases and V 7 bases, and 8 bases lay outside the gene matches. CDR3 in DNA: TGTGCCAGCACTCTGGACGACAGGGCGAACACCGGGGAGCTGTTTTTT. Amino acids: CASTLDDRANTGELFF.